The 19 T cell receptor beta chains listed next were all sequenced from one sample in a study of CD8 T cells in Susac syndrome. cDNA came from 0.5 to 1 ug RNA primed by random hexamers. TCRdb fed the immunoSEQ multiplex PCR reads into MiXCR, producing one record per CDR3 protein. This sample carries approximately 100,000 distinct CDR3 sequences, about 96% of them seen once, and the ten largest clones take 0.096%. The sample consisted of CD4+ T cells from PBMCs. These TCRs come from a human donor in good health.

CDR3 sequence: CASSPGTGYQPQHF. The DNA for the CDR3 is TGTGCCAGCAGTCCCGGGACAGGATATCAGCCCCAGCATTTT. The rearrangement uses TRBV28 and TRBJ1-5; the match to TRBD1 covers 8 bases. The germline gives CDR1 MDHEN, CDR2 SYDVKM. V dropped 5 bases and J dropped 5; count of bases not matched to a gene: 5. This CDR3 comprises 14 residues.

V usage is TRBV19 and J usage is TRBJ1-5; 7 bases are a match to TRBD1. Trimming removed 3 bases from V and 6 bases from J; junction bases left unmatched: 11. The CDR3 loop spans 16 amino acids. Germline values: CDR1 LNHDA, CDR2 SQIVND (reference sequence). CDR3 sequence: CASSMQGVRDIQPQHF. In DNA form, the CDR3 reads TGTGCCAGTAGTATGCAGGGGGTCCGAGATATTCAGCCCCAGCATTTT.

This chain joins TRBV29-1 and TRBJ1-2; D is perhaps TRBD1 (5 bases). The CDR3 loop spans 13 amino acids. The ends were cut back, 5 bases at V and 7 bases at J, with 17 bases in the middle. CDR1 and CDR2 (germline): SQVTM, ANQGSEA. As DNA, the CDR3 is TGCAGCGTTTGGGCTCAGCAGGGATTTGGCTACACCTTC. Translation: CSVWAQQGFGYTF.

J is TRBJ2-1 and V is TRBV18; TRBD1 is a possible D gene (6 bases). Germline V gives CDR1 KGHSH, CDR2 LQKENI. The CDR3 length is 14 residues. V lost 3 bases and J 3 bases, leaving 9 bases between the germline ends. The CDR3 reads CASSPMDSYNEQFF. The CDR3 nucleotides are TGTGCCAGCTCACCGATGGACAGCTACAATGAGCAGTTCTTC. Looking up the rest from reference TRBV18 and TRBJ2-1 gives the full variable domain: NAGVMQNPRHLVRRRGQEARLRCSPMKGHSHVYWYRQLPEEGLKFMVYLQKENIIDESGMPKERFSAEFPKEGPSILRIQQVVRGDSAAYFCASSPMDSYNEQFFGPGTRLTVL.

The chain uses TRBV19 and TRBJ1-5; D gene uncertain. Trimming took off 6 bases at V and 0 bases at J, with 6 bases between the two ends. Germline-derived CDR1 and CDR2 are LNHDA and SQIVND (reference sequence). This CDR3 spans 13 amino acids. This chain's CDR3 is CASRRYSNQPQHF. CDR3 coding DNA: TGTGCCAGTAGGCGCTATAGCAATCAGCCCCAGCATTTT. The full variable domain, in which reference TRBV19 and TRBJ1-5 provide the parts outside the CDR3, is DGGITQSPKYLFRKEGQNVTLSCEQNLNHDAMYWYRQDPGQGLRLIYYSQIVNDFQKGDIAEGYSVSREKKESFPLTVTSAQKNPTAFYLCASRRYSNQPQHFGDGTRLSIL.

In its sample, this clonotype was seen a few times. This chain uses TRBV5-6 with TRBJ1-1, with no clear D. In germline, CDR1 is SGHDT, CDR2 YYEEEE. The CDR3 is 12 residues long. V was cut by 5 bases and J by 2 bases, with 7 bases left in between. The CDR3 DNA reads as TGTGCCAGCAGTTTACCAAACACTGAAGCTTTCTTT. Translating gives CASSLPNTEAFF.

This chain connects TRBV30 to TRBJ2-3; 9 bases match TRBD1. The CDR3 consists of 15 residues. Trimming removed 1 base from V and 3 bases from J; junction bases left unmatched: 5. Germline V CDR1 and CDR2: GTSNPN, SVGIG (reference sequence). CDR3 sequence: CAWSATGGLTDTQYF. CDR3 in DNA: TGTGCCTGGAGTGCCACAGGGGGCCTGACAGATACGCAGTATTTT.

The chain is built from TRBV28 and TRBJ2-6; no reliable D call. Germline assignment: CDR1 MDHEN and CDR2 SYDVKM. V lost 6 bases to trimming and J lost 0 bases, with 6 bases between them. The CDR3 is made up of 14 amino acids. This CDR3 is CASRLTSGANVLTF. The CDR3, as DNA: TGTGCCAGCAGACTCACCTCTGGGGCCAACGTCCTGACTTTC.

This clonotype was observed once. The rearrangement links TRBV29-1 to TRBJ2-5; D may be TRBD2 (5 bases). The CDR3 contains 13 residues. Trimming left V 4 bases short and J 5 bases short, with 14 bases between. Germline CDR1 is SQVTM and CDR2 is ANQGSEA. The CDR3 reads CSVARGPRETQYF. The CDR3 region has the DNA TGCAGCGTTGCTCGGGGTCCTAGGGAGACCCAGTACTTC.

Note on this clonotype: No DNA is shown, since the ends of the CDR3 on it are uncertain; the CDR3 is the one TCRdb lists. CDR3 sequence reads: CAGGPNYGCTF. The V gene is TRBV27, the J gene TRBJ1-2. Inclusive of both ends, the CDR3 amounts to 11 amino acids. Germline-derived CDR1 and CDR2 are MNHEY and SMNVEV (reference sequence).

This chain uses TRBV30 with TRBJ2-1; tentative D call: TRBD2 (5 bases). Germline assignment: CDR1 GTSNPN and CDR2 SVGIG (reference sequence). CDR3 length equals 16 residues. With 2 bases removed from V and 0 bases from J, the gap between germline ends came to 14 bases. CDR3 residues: CAWSIWEGGSYNEQFF. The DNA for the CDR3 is TGTGCCTGGAGTATCTGGGAAGGAGGCTCCTACAATGAGCAGTTCTTC.

CDR3 protein: CASSWDRGYEQYF. Here the CDR3 DNA reads TGTGCCAGCAGCTGGGACAGGGGCTACGAGCAGTACTTC. The chain is built from TRBV7-9 and TRBJ2-7; 10 bases are a match to TRBD1. This CDR3 is built from 13 residues. CDR1 is SEHNR and CDR2 is FQNEAQ in the germline V gene (reference sequence). V was pared by 4 bases and J by 3 bases, with 0 bases of the junction left unmatched.

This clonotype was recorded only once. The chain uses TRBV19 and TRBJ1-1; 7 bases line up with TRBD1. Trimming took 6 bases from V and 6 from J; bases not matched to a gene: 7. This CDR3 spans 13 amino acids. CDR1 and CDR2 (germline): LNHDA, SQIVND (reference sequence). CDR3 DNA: TGTGCCAGTAGCAGACAGGGCAGGCCTGAAGCTTTCTTT. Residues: CASSRQGRPEAFF.

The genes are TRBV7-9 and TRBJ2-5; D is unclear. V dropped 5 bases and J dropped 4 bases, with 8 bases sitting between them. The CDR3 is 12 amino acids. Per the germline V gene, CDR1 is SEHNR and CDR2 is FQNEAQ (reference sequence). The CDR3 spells CASSLNPETQYF. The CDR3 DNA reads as TGTGCCAGCAGCCTAAACCCAGAGACCCAGTACTTC.

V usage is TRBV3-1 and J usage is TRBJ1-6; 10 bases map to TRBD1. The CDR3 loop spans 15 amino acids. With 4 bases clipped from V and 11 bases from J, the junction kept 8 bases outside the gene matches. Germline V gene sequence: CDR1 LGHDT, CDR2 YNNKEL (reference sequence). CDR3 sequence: CASSLREDRGAPLHF. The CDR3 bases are TGTGCCAGCAGCCTCCGGGAGGACAGGGGGGCACCCCTCCACTTT.

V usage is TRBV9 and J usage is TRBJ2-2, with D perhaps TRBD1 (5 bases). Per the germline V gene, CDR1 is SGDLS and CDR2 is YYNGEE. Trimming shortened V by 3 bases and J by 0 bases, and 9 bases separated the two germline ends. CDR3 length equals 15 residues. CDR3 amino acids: CASSERQTNTGELFF. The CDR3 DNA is TGTGCCAGCAGCGAACGACAGACGAACACCGGGGAGCTGTTTTTT. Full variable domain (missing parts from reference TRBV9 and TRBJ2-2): DSGVTQTPKHLITATGQRVTLRCSPRSGDLSVYWYQQSLDQGLQFLIQYYNGEERAKGNILERFSAQQFPDLHSELNLSSLELGDSALYFCASSERQTNTGELFFGEGSRLTVL.

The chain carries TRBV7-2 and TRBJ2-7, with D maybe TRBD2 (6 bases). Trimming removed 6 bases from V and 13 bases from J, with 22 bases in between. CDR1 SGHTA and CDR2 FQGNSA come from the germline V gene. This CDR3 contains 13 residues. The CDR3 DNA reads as TGTGCCAGCAGTCTAGACGGGCCCAGCGGGCTTTACTTC. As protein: CASSLDGPSGLYF.

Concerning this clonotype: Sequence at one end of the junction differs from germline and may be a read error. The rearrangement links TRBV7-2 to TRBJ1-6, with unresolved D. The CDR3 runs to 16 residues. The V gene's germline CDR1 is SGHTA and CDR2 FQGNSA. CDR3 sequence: CASSLVGPGSGSPLHF. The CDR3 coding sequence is TGTGCCAGCAGTTTAGTAGGGCCCGGCAGTGGTTCACCCCTCCACTTT.

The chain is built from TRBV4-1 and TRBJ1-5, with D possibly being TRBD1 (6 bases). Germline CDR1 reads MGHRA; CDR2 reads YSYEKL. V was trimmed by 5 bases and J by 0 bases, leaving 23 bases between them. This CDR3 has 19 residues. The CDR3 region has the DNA TGCGCCAGCAGCAGTCCTGAACGGGGGCGAGGATTTAGCAATCAGCCCCAGCATTTT. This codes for CASSSPERGRGFSNQPQHF.